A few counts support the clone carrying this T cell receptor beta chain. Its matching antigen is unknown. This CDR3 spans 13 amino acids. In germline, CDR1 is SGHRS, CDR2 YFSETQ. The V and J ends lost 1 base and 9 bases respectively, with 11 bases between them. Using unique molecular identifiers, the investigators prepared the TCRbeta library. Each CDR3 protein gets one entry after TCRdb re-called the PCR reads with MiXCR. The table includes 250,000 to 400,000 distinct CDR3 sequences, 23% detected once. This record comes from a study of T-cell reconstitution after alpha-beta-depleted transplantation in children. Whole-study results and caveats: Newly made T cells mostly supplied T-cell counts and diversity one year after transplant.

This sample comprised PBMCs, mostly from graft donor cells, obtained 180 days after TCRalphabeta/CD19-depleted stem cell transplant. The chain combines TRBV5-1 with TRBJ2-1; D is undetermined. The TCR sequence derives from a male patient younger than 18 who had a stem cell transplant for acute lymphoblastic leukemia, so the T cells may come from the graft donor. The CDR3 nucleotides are TGCGCCAGCAGCTTGTCGCCAGAAGGTGAGCAGTTCTTC. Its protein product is CASSLSPEGEQFF.